Listed below are T cell receptor beta chains from one sample, sequenced in a study of early T cells in non-severe SARS-CoV-2 infection. TCRdb recomputed calls from the 5' RACE reads with MiXCR, one row per CDR3 protein. The sample yields some 44,000 distinct CDR3 sequences, 5% to 6.5% seen once. The sequenced sample was whole blood, obtained at baseline. These receptors all come from an adult who was a healthcare worker with PCR-confirmed SARS-CoV-2 infection or an uninfected control (not recorded which). CDR3s include the opening cysteine and the closing phenylalanine or tryptophan. The D gene is left open where the match is weak. For some rows the clone size is stated as once, few or many, or as a class when expanded; others skip it.

d_gene	v_gene	abundance	j_gene	CDR3aa	CDR3nt
NA	TRBV4-1	NA	TRBJ1-6	CASSHPARGNSPLHF	TGCGCCAGCAGCCACCCCGCCAGGGGTAATTCACCCCTCCACTTT
NA	TRBV29-1	NA	TRBJ1-2	CSVEDLPGSENYGYTF	TGCAGCGTTGAAGATCTTCCCGGTTCGGAAAACTATGGCTACACCTTC
NA	TRBV11-2	few	TRBJ1-1	CASSPEFTEAFF	TGTGCCAGCAGCCCGGAATTTACTGAAGCTTTCTTT
TRBD1	TRBV28	few	TRBJ2-3	CASSPEGTGSAATQYF	TGTGCCAGCAGTCCAGAGGGGACAGGGAGCGCAGCTACGCAGTATTTT
TRBD1	TRBV20-1	many	TRBJ2-1	CSARTLTGFLRNEQFF	TGCAGTGCTAGAACCCTGACAGGGTTTCTCCGCAATGAGCAGTTCTTC
NA	TRBV27	many	TRBJ2-7	CASRSGTSYEQYF	TGTGCCAGCAGGTCAGGGACCTCCTACGAGCAGTACTTC
NA	TRBV6-1	once	TRBJ1-2	CASSRLTDGYTF	TGTGCCAGCAGCCGCCTGACTGATGGCTACACCTTC
TRBD2	TRBV6-2/TRBV6-3	many	TRBJ2-1	CASNGLAGHEQFF	TGTGCCAGCAACGGACTAGCGGGGCATGAGCAGTTCTTC
TRBD2	TRBV18	many	TRBJ2-1	CASSPSGAYNEQFF	TGTGCCAGCTCGCCGAGCGGGGCCTACAATGAGCAGTTCTTC
NA	TRBV2	few	TRBJ1-2	CASSERQVYGYTF	TGTGCCAGCAGTGAACGACAGGTCTATGGCTACACCTTC
NA	TRBV19	few	TRBJ2-2	CASSNRLVRTGELFF	TGTGCCAGTAGTAACCGACTAGTTCGCACCGGGGAGCTGTTTTTT
NA	TRBV5-4	few	TRBJ2-7	CASSRDWGSSYEQYF	TGTGCCAGCAGCCGTGACTGGGGGAGCTCCTACGAGCAGTACTTC
NA	TRBV2	few	TRBJ2-7	CASKSGRNYEQYF	TGTGCCAGCAAATCGGGACGTAATTACGAGCAGTACTTC
TRBD1	TRBV3-1	many	TRBJ2-1	CASRRATGPNEQFF	TGTGCCAGCAGACGTGCGACAGGGCCGAATGAGCAGTTCTTC
NA	TRBV12-3/TRBV12-4	NA	TRBJ1-2	CASTPTGSNYGYTF	TGTGCCAGCACCCCGACAGGATCTAACTATGGCTACACCTTC
TRBD2	TRBV6-5	NA	TRBJ2-1	CASSPRTSGGYNEQFF	TGTGCCAGCAGCCCCCGGACTAGCGGGGGCTACAATGAGCAGTTCTTC
NA	TRBV21-1	many	TRBJ1-6	CASSKEAGLETLHF	TGTGCCAGCAGCAAAGAAGCAGGGCTGGAGACCCTCCACTTT
TRBD1	TRBV18	many	TRBJ1-2	CASSATGNYGYTF	TGTGCCAGCTCAGCGACAGGGAACTATGGCTACACCTTC
NA	TRBV14	NA	TRBJ1-3	CASSSQGVSGNTIYF	TGTGCCAGCAGCTCACAGGGAGTCTCTGGAAACACCATATATTTT
TRBD2	TRBV29-1	many	TRBJ2-3	CSVRGSGDKTDTQYF	TGCAGCGTTCGCGGTAGCGGGGATAAGACAGATACGCAGTATTTT
NA	TRBV12-3/TRBV12-4	many	TRBJ2-7	CASRTGTQGFYEQYF	TGTGCCAGCAGAACCGGAACTCAGGGATTCTACGAGCAGTACTTC
NA	TRBV7-6	many	TRBJ1-1	CASRSNQGGETEAFF	TGTGCCAGCAGATCCAACCAGGGAGGGGAGACTGAAGCTTTCTTT
NA	TRBV12-3/TRBV12-4	many	TRBJ1-1	CASSVARGNTEAFF	TGTGCCAGCAGTGTTGCCCGGGGGAACACTGAAGCTTTCTTT
TRBD1	TRBV12-3/TRBV12-4	NA	TRBJ1-4	CASSYRMTGAVNEKLFF	TGTGCCAGCAGTTACAGAATGACAGGGGCCGTTAATGAAAAACTGTTTTTT
NA	TRBV5-5	few	TRBJ1-6	CASSSVGDSYNSPLHF	TGTGCCAGCAGCTCGGTGGGTGACTCCTATAATTCACCCCTCCACTTT
NA	TRBV5-1	many	TRBJ2-3	CASSEQGTDTQYF	TGCGCCAGCAGCGAGCAGGGTACAGATACGCAGTATTTT
NA	TRBV12-3/TRBV12-4	many	TRBJ1-5	CASSLRAAPDQPQHF	TGTGCCAGCAGTTTAAGGGCGGCTCCAGATCAGCCCCAGCATTTT
NA	TRBV20-1	NA	TRBJ1-1	CSARAKGNPNTEAFF	TGCAGTGCTAGGGCTAAGGGCAATCCGAACACTGAAGCTTTCTTT
NA	TRBV11-1	few	TRBJ2-7	CASSLEDNYEQYF	TGTGCCAGCAGCCTGGAGGATAACTACGAGCAGTACTTC
NA	TRBV5-1	many	TRBJ2-5	CASSLVASTEETQYF	TGCGCCAGCAGCTTGGTTGCTAGCACTGAAGAGACCCAGTACTTC
TRBD1	TRBV18	few	TRBJ1-1	CASASTGVTEAFF	TGTGCCAGCGCCAGTACAGGGGTGACTGAAGCTTTCTTT
NA	TRBV6-1	medium-sized	TRBJ2-5	CASSEVQGGQETQYF	TGTGCCAGCAGCGAGGTACAGGGGGGGCAAGAGACCCAGTACTTC
NA	TRBV3-1	many	TRBJ2-2	CASSQSGSTGELFF	TGTGCCAGCAGCCAAAGCGGCTCCACCGGGGAGCTGTTTTTT
NA	TRBV25-1	many	TRBJ2-5	CASSLRGETQYF	TGTGCCAGCAGTTTGAGGGGGGAGACCCAGTACTTC
TRBD1	TRBV7-6	many	TRBJ1-2	CASSLTGGISYGYTF	TGTGCCAGCAGCTTGACAGGGGGGATTTCTTATGGCTACACCTTC
TRBD1	TRBV27	few	TRBJ2-1	CASRGQGAEGEQFF	TGTGCCAGCAGGGGACAGGGGGCGGAGGGTGAGCAGTTCTTC
NA	TRBV12-3/TRBV12-4	many	TRBJ1-5	CASSPSDRNQPQHF	TGTGCCAGCAGTCCCTCGGACAGAAATCAGCCCCAGCATTTT
TRBD2	TRBV27	many	TRBJ2-5	CASSGNFGLAVQETQYF	TGTGCCAGCAGTGGGAACTTTGGACTAGCGGTCCAAGAGACCCAGTACTTC
NA	TRBV5-5	few	TRBJ1-1	CASSLLVVGTEAFF	TGTGCCAGCAGCCTCCTCGTGGTCGGCACTGAAGCTTTCTTT
NA	TRBV28	few	TRBJ1-1	CASSPRGIDMMNTEAFF	TGTGCCAGCAGCCCGAGGGGGATAGACATGATGAACACTGAAGCTTTCTTT
TRBD1	TRBV6-6	many	TRBJ1-6	CASSTGGQGGNSPLHF	TGTGCCAGCTCTACTGGGGGACAGGGAGGAAATTCACCCCTCCACTTT
TRBD1	TRBV27	many	TRBJ2-7	CASSLSGTGLYEQYF	TGTGCCAGCAGCCTTTCCGGGACAGGGCTGTACGAGCAGTACTTC
NA	TRBV20-1	many	TRBJ1-5	CSARRSNQPQHF	TGCAGTGCTAGACGCAGCAATCAGCCCCAGCATTTT
NA	TRBV7-2	NA	TRBJ2-1	CASSLEGLAYNEQFF	TGTGCCAGCAGCTTAGAGGGACTGGCCTACAATGAGCAGTTCTTC
NA	TRBV12-3/TRBV12-4	many	TRBJ1-4	CASSRGLVTNEKLFF	TGTGCCAGCAGCCGGGGGCTTGTAACTAATGAAAAACTGTTTTTT
TRBD2	TRBV6-2/TRBV6-3	NA	TRBJ2-1	CASSPAGLVSGEQFF	TGTGCCAGCAGTCCCGCGGGACTAGTCAGCGGTGAGCAGTTCTTC
TRBD1	TRBV6-2/TRBV6-3	NA	TRBJ2-7	CASRGTASYEQYF	TGTGCCAGCAGAGGGACAGCATCCTACGAGCAGTACTTC
NA	TRBV6-1	many	TRBJ2-5	CASSDHRVTGKETQYF	TGTGCCAGCAGTGATCACAGGGTAACGGGAAAGGAGACCCAGTACTTC
TRBD1	TRBV6-5	many	TRBJ1-6	CASRGQGDNSPLHF	TGTGCCAGCAGGGGACAGGGGGATAATTCACCCCTCCACTTT
NA	TRBV9	NA	TRBJ2-1	CASSLTGNNEQFF	TGTGCCAGCAGCCTTACCGGAAACAATGAGCAGTTCTTC
NA	TRBV20-1	many	TRBJ1-5	CSASPGDTSNQPQHF	TGCAGTGCTAGCCCGGGGGATACTAGCAATCAGCCCCAGCATTTT
NA	TRBV30	many	TRBJ1-1	CAWSINRDTEAFF	TGTGCCTGGAGTATCAACAGGGACACTGAAGCTTTCTTT
TRBD1	TRBV10-3	many	TRBJ1-3	CAIRLDQGAGNTIYF	TGTGCCATCAGACTCGACCAGGGGGCTGGAAACACCATATATTTT
NA	TRBV24-1	NA	TRBJ1-2	CATSDFSYGYTF	TGTGCCACCAGTGATTTCAGCTATGGCTACACCTTC
TRBD1	TRBV18	many	TRBJ2-7	CASSPGTGSHEQYF	TGTGCCAGCTCACCCGGGACAGGGAGCCACGAGCAGTACTTC
NA	TRBV30	many	TRBJ1-1	CAWSTGEKNTEAFF	TGTGCCTGGAGTACGGGGGAAAAGAACACTGAAGCTTTCTTT
NA	TRBV11-3	many	TRBJ1-2	CASRKRTADTDYGYTF	TGTGCCAGCAGAAAACGGACAGCCGACACGGACTATGGCTACACCTTC
NA	TRBV20-1	many	TRBJ2-7	CSARRGPIYEQYF	TGCAGTGCTAGAAGGGGACCGATCTACGAGCAGTACTTC
NA	TRBV6-6	many	TRBJ1-5	CASSYVVDLEIDQPQHF	TGTGCCAGCAGTTACGTTGTGGACCTGGAAATTGATCAGCCCCAGCATTTT
NA	TRBV5-1	few	TRBJ2-3	CASSFRDSTDTQYF	TGCGCCAGCAGCTTCCGGGACAGCACAGATACGCAGTATTTT